These 29 T cell receptor beta chains were all obtained from the same sample, sequenced in a study of a mutant IDH1 vaccine in newly diagnosed glioma. The time point: week 5, during vaccination. A 20-mer mutant IDH1 peptide at 300 ug was injected subcutaneously with topical imiquimod. Profiled with immunoSEQ multiplex PCR; TCRdb holds only in-frame clones, not every one. The sample gives over 50,000 clones, approximately 90% of which show up once; roughly 4.8% is in the top ten. These receptors' targets are unknown. Source: PBMCs, taken from a glioma patient whose treatment included an IDH1 peptide vaccine. The receptors originated from a woman in her thirties or forties with glioma.

J is TRBJ2-3 and V is TRBV5-1; D not certain. This CDR3 region has 13 residues. The V gene lost 0 bases and the J gene lost 3 bases, with 5 bases spanning the gap. Germline V gene lookup returns CDR1 SGHRS and CDR2 YFSETQ. CDR3 in DNA: TGCGCCAGCAGCTTGGGGGGTACAGATACGCAGTATTTT. Amino acid sequence: CASSLGGTDTQYF.

V is TRBV2 and J is TRBJ1-5, with 11 bases fitting TRBD1. From germline, CDR1 is SNHLY and CDR2 FYNNEI. After removal of 6 bases from V and 7 bases from J, the junction contained 5 bases not matched to a gene. This CDR3 has 14 residues. CDR3 sequence: CASRRDRGLQPQHF. The DNA for the CDR3 is TGTGCCAGCAGGAGGGACAGGGGGTTGCAGCCCCAGCATTTT.

The chain links TRBV4-2 to TRBJ2-1; 7 nucleotides align to TRBD2. This CDR3 comprises 14 residues. Trimming removed 4 bases from V and 6 bases from J; junction bases left unmatched: 6. The germline V gene has CDR1 LGHNA and CDR2 YNFKEQ. The CDR3 loop reads CASSRGGSGNEQFF. The CDR3 DNA reads TGTGCCAGCAGCCGGGGAGGGAGCGGCAATGAGCAGTTCTTC.

The V call is TRBV30, the J call TRBJ2-1; the D gene is possibly TRBD2 (5 bases). The germline V gene has CDR1 GTSNPN and CDR2 SVGIG (reference sequence). This CDR3 has 14 amino acids. The germline V and J ends were trimmed by 4 bases and 6 bases, with 16 bases remaining between them. CDR3 in amino acids: CAWTPGSRRNEQFF. CDR3 DNA sequence: TGTGCCTGGACCCCGGGGTCCCGGCGCAATGAGCAGTTCTTC.

This chain links TRBV4-1 with TRBJ1-2, with a tentative D call TRBD1 (6 bases). Germline V gene sequence: CDR1 MGHRA, CDR2 YSYEKL. Trimming removed 3 bases from V and 6 bases from J, with 17 bases in between. This CDR3 is 15 amino acids long. Here the CDR3 DNA reads TGCGCCAGCAGCCAGGCGTGGGGGGGGCCCAATGGCTACACCTTC. It is translated as CASSQAWGGPNGYTF.

This clone was recorded a few times. The chain recombines TRBV4-1 with TRBJ2-3; 9 bases line up with TRBD2. The junction had 11 bases not matched to a gene; V was cut back by 2 bases and J by 5 bases. This CDR3 comprises 17 residues. Germline V CDR1 and CDR2: MGHRA, YSYEKL. The CDR3: CASSQSRLGGGGDTQYF. The CDR3 region has the DNA TGCGCCAGCAGCCAATCCCGACTGGGCGGGGGGGGAGATACGCAGTATTTT.

The CDR3 sequence: CASSLSQGHGANEKLFF. Here the CDR3 DNA reads TGTGCCAGCAGCTTAAGCCAGGGACACGGAGCTAATGAAAAACTGTTTTTT. The gene calls are TRBV11-2 and TRBJ1-4, with a weak D call TRBD1 (6 bases). Per the germline V gene, CDR1 is SGHAT and CDR2 is FQNNGV. The CDR3 totals 17 residues. Deletions cut 2 bases from V and 3 bases from J, with 16 bases between.

The rearrangement uses TRBV5-8 and TRBJ2-5; a weak D match, TRBD1 (5 bases). The CDR3 totals 15 residues. Germline CDR1 reads SGHTS; CDR2 reads YDEGEE. Trimming took off 3 bases at V and 2 bases at J, with 14 bases between the two ends. CDR3 in DNA: TGTGCCAGCAGCTCAATATGGGGCAGACAAGAGACCCAGTACTTC. It is translated as CASSSIWGRQETQYF.

This clone came up a few times. V usage is TRBV5-1 and J usage is TRBJ1-1, with D possibly TRBD1 on 6 matching bases. In germline, CDR1 is SGHRS, CDR2 YFSETQ. CDR3 size: 14 residues. V was cut by 2 bases and J by 4 bases, with 12 bases left in between. DNA of the CDR3: TGCGCCAGCAGCTTCAGGGGTATGAGCACTGAAGCTTTCTTT. Its protein is CASSFRGMSTEAFF.

This rearrangement joins TRBV27 to TRBJ1-5; TRBD1 matches 8 bases. The CDR3 is 16 residues long. The junction had 5 bases not matched to a gene; V was cut back by 4 bases and J by 0 bases. CDR1 and CDR2 from the germline V gene are MNHEY and SMNVEV (reference sequence). The CDR3, as DNA: TGTGCCAGCAGTTCGCGACAGGGGAATAGCAATCAGCCCCAGCATTTT. As protein: CASSSRQGNSNQPQHF.

This chain links TRBV28 with TRBJ1-2, with 7 bases that match TRBD1. CDR1 is MDHEN and CDR2 is SYDVKM in the germline V gene. The ends lost 7 bases at V and 1 base at J; junction bases unmatched: 3. This CDR3 has 13 residues. The CDR3 DNA sequence: TGTGCCAGCACGACAGGGCTTAACTATGGCTACACCTTC. Translated: CASTTGLNYGYTF.

The chain couples TRBV27 to TRBJ2-5; 8 positions agree with TRBD2. The germline gives CDR1 MNHEY, CDR2 SMNVEV (reference sequence). V gave up 3 bases and J gave up 2 bases; unmatched junction bases: 5. This CDR3 comprises 15 residues. DNA for the CDR3: TGTGCCAGCAGTTTTCAGGGACTAGGGCAAGAGACCCAGTACTTC. Translating gives CASSFQGLGQETQYF.

The chain uses TRBV19 and TRBJ2-7; D is unresolved. Germline loops: CDR1 LNHDA, CDR2 SQIVND (reference sequence). The CDR3 has 13 amino acids. Trimming took off 6 bases at V and 0 bases at J, with 9 bases between the two ends. The CDR3 is CASSPQDSYEQYF. The CDR3 DNA follows: TGTGCCAGTAGCCCTCAGGACTCCTACGAGCAGTACTTC.

The J gene is TRBJ2-2, the V gene TRBV5-1, with 8 bases aligning to TRBD2. With V trimmed by 5 bases and J by 1 base, 7 bases remained unmatched. Germline V CDR1 and CDR2: SGHRS, YFSETQ. The CDR3 loop spans 16 amino acids. As DNA, the CDR3 is TGCGCCAGCAGGGACCTGGCGGGGGGGAACACCGGGGAGCTGTTTTTT. It is translated as CASRDLAGGNTGELFF.

This clone was recorded only once. The CDR3 protein is CASSLGPPGNGYEQYF. For the CDR3, the DNA is TGTGCCAGCAGCTTAGGGCCCCCGGGGAACGGATACGAGCAGTACTTC. This sequence joins TRBV11-2 and TRBJ2-7; maybe TRBD2 (5 bases). The CDR3 consists of 16 residues. The V gene lost 1 base and the J gene lost 4 bases, with 17 bases spanning the gap. CDR1 and CDR2 from the germline V gene are SGHAT and FQNNGV.

The rearrangement joins TRBV13 to TRBJ2-7; a possible D gene is TRBD1 (5 bases). The V gene lost 5 bases and the J gene lost 2 bases, with 13 bases spanning the gap. This CDR3 comprises 14 residues. Germline CDR1 PRHDT, CDR2 FYEKMQ (reference sequence). DNA of the CDR3: TGTGCCAGCAGCCCCGAAGACAGAGCCTACGAGCAGTACTTC. Its protein is CASSPEDRAYEQYF.

This clone turned up a few times. The V call is TRBV19, the J call TRBJ2-5, with D unresolved. V was trimmed by 3 bases and J by 0 bases, leaving 5 bases between them. The CDR3 is 13 residues long. Germline values: CDR1 LNHDA, CDR2 SQIVND (reference sequence). CDR3 bases: TGTGCCAGTAGTATTACAGACCAAGAGACCCAGTACTTC. Its protein is CASSITDQETQYF. The whole variable domain, filled in from reference TRBV19 and TRBJ2-5, reads DGGITQSPKYLFRKEGQNVTLSCEQNLNHDAMYWYRQDPGQGLRLIYYSQIVNDFQKGDIAEGYSVSREKKESFPLTVTSAQKNPTAFYLCASSITDQETQYFGPGTRLLVL.

The chain combines TRBV27 with TRBJ1-2, with a possible D match to TRBD1 (6 bases). The CDR3 consists of 13 residues. CDR1 is MNHEY, CDR2 SMNVEV, per germline (reference sequence). Trimming cost V 11 bases and J 8 bases, with 21 bases left between them. This chain's CDR3 is CASAVDRGSGYTF. CDR3 DNA sequence: TGTGCCTCAGCAGTGGACAGAGGATCCGGCTACACCTTC.

The gene calls are TRBV5-1 and TRBJ1-2; D is possibly TRBD1 (5 bases). Trimming shortened V by 5 bases and J by 5 bases, and 19 bases separated the two germline ends. The CDR3 spans 15 residues. Germline V gene data show CDR1 as SGHRS and CDR2 as YFSETQ. The CDR3: CASSLRTPGEYGYTF. The CDR3, as DNA: TGCGCCAGCAGTTTGCGGACACCGGGGGAATATGGCTACACCTTC.

V and J are TRBV19 and TRBJ2-1; 7 bases agree with TRBD2. With 0 bases clipped from V and 2 bases from J, the junction kept 4 bases outside the gene matches. This CDR3 is built from 16 residues. CDR1 and CDR2 (germline): LNHDA, SQIVND (reference sequence). The CDR3 nucleotides read TGTGCCAGTAGTATAGAGGGGCTAGCGGCCTACAATGAGCAGTTCTTC. Its protein is CASSIEGLAAYNEQFF.

This chain links TRBV9 with TRBJ1-1; maybe TRBD1 (5 bases). CDR1 SGDLS and CDR2 YYNGEE come from the germline V gene. Deletions cut 1 base from V and 0 bases from J, with 13 bases between. CDR3 size: 16 residues. The CDR3 region has the DNA TGTGCCAGCAGCGTAATGCCGGGGACGGTGAACACTGAAGCTTTCTTT. It codes for CASSVMPGTVNTEAFF.

The rearrangement joins TRBV27 to TRBJ2-4; no firm D call. CDR3 length: 17 amino acids. Trimming took off 7 bases at V and 0 bases at J, with 19 bases between the two ends. Germline V gene data show CDR1 as MNHEY and CDR2 as SMNVEV (reference sequence). The CDR3 region is CASTLPAGTLAKNIQYF. DNA for the CDR3: TGTGCCAGCACCCTCCCTGCCGGCACCTTAGCCAAAAACATTCAGTACTTC.

The sample holds one count of this clone. J is TRBJ1-5 and V is TRBV6-6; D remains unclear. The CDR3 is 13 residues long. The V end was cut by 6 bases, the J end by 0 bases, with 6 bases between. CDR1 is MNHNY, CDR2 SVGAGI, per germline (reference sequence). This CDR3 reads CASSRNSNQPQHF. The CDR3 DNA reads TGTGCCAGCAGCAGAAATAGCAATCAGCCCCAGCATTTT.

The rearrangement links TRBV6-1 to TRBJ1-5, with D uncertain. This CDR3 spans 16 amino acids. Per germline, CDR1 MNHNS and CDR2 SASEGT. V lost 2 bases and J 5 bases, leaving 16 bases between the germline ends. This CDR3 reads CASSEWPRGLDQPQHF. The CDR3 nucleotides are TGTGCCAGCAGTGAATGGCCCCGAGGGTTGGATCAGCCCCAGCATTTT.

This rearrangement joins TRBV27 to TRBJ1-5, with D hard to call. In germline, CDR1 is MNHEY, CDR2 SMNVEV (reference sequence). V gave up 5 bases and J gave up 1 base, with 9 bases separating them. This CDR3 comprises 14 residues. CDR3 bases: TGTGCCAGCAGTCGGTCGGCCAGCAATCAGCCCCAGCATTTT. It is translated as CASSRSASNQPQHF.

The chain is built from TRBV19 and TRBJ2-2, with 10 bases identical to TRBD2. V shed 3 bases and J 6 bases; nucleotides not matched to a gene: 4. The CDR3 is made up of 15 amino acids. Germline V gene sequence: CDR1 LNHDA, CDR2 SQIVND (reference sequence). CDR3 residues: CASSILAGASGELFF. As DNA, the CDR3 is TGTGCCAGTAGTATTCTAGCGGGAGCGTCCGGGGAGCTGTTTTTT.

The genes are TRBV4-1 and TRBJ2-7, with D perhaps matching TRBD1 (6 bases). This CDR3 is built from 12 residues. Germline CDR1 and CDR2: MGHRA and YSYEKL. Trimming took 5 bases from V and 3 from J, leaving 8 bases between them. As DNA, the CDR3 is TGCGCCAGCAGCAGGGGGAACTACGAGCAGTACTTC. Amino acids: CASSRGNYEQYF.

The CDR3 loop reads CASSYSPSGSSYEQYF. The CDR3 nucleotides read TGTGCCAGCAGTTACTCTCCTAGCGGGAGTTCGTACGAGCAGTACTTC. The chain uses TRBV6-5 and TRBJ2-7; 10 positions agree with TRBD2. Trimming removed 0 bases from V and 4 bases from J; junction bases left unmatched: 6. CDR1 is MNHEY and CDR2 is SVGAGI in the germline V gene. This CDR3 comprises 16 residues.

This clone has just a few counts. This chain connects TRBV4-1 to TRBJ2-7; possibly TRBD1 for D (6 bases). Germline CDR1 and CDR2: MGHRA and YSYEKL. V was cut by 2 bases and J by 4 bases, with 9 bases left in between. The CDR3 runs 13 residues. This chain's CDR3 is CASSQQQGYEQYF. The CDR3 bases are TGCGCCAGCAGCCAACAACAGGGATACGAGCAGTACTTC.